The 14 T cell receptor beta chains below all came from one sample that was sequenced in a study of blood T cell repertoires in COVID-19. Clones were sequenced by immunoSEQ multiplex PCR, and TCRdb holds only the in-frame ones, with some missing. The sample shows just over 650,000 clones, 85% to 90% of them seen only once. Sequencing was carried out using peripheral blood. The receptors here all came from a young woman with acute or convalescent COVID-19.

CDR3 sequence reads: CASSLTGGEYNGEKLFF. CDR3 DNA: TGCGCCAGCAGCTTGACAGGGGGCGAGTATAACGGTGAAAAACTGTTTTTT. J is TRBJ1-4 and V is TRBV5-1, with TRBD1 identical over 9 bases. V shed 1 base and J 7 bases; nucleotides not matched to a gene: 11. CDR1 is SGHRS, CDR2 YFSETQ, per germline. The CDR3 extends over 17 amino acids.

The chain employs TRBV11-2 and TRBJ1-1; tentatively, D is TRBD1 (5 bases). Deletions cut 0 bases from V and 4 bases from J, with 9 bases between. The CDR3 is 14 amino acids. Looked up from germline, CDR1 is SGHAT and CDR2 is FQNNGV. The CDR3 is CASSLDRVFTEAFF. In nucleotides, the CDR3 is TGTGCCAGCAGCTTAGACAGGGTCTTCACTGAAGCTTTCTTT.

CDR3 loop: CASSAGEGDGYTF. CDR3 nucleotide sequence: TGTGCCAGCAGTGCAGGGGAGGGTGATGGCTACACCTTC. The chain employs TRBV9 and TRBJ1-2; D may be TRBD1 (6 bases). The CDR3 runs to 13 residues. V was clipped by 5 bases and J by 6 bases, with 14 bases between them. Per the germline V gene, CDR1 is SGDLS and CDR2 is YYNGEE.

The CDR3 sequence: CASSSPGGNQPQHF. The CDR3 DNA sequence: TGTGCCAGCAGTTCTCCGGGGGGAAATCAGCCCCAGCATTTT. The J gene is TRBJ1-5, the V gene TRBV27, with a possible D match to TRBD1 (5 bases). The CDR3 is made up of 14 amino acids. The ends were cut back, 4 bases at V and 4 bases at J, with 11 bases in the middle. Germline CDR1 reads MNHEY; CDR2 reads SMNVEV (reference sequence).

The CDR3 DNA is TGTGCCTGGAGGGTGGGGCAGGGGGCGCCCTACGGCTACACCTTC. Translating gives CAWRVGQGAPYGYTF. The chain recombines TRBV30 with TRBJ1-2; 8 positions agree with TRBD1. This CDR3 has 15 residues. CDR1 is GTSNPN, CDR2 SVGIG, per germline (reference sequence). The V segment lost 3 bases and the J segment 8 bases; nucleotides outside the gene matches: 14. Drawing the rest from reference TRBV30 and TRBJ1-2, the complete variable domain is SQTIHQWPATLVQPVGSPLSLECTVEGTSNPNLYWYRQAAGRGLQLLFYSVGIGQISSEVPQNLSASRPQDRQFILSSKKLLLSDSGFYLCAWRVGQGAPYGYTFGSGTRLTVV.

The CDR3 DNA reads TGCGCCAGCAGCTTGGCTCCTTACTACGAGCAGTACTTC. It is translated as CASSLAPYYEQYF. This chain links TRBV5-1 with TRBJ2-7; D is unclear. The CDR3 extends over 13 amino acids. The V end lost 0 bases, the J end lost 3 bases, and 7 bases lay between the germline ends. Germline lookup yields CDR1 SGHRS and CDR2 YFSETQ. Looking up the rest from reference TRBV5-1 and TRBJ2-7 gives the full variable domain: KAGVTQTPRYLIKTRGQQVTLSCSPISGHRSVSWYQQTPGQGLQFLFEYFSETQRNKGNFPGRFSGRQFSNSRSEMNVSTLELGDSALYLCASSLAPYYEQYFGPGTRLTVT.

The chain's CDR3 is CASSPTGDPSYNEQFF. DNA of the CDR3: TGTGCCAGCAGTCCGACAGGGGACCCCTCCTACAATGAGCAGTTCTTC. The chain is built from TRBV6-2 or TRBV6-3 and TRBJ2-1, with 8 bases aligning to TRBD1. This CDR3 spans 16 amino acids. The germline gives CDR1 MNHEY, CDR2 SVGEGT. V lost 5 bases, J lost 0 bases, and 6 bases stayed unmatched.

The chain employs TRBV4-2 and TRBJ2-1; tentatively, D is TRBD1 (6 bases). The V end was cut by 2 bases, the J end by 7 bases, with 15 bases between. The CDR3 length is 15 residues. Germline lookup yields CDR1 LGHNA and CDR2 YNFKEQ. CDR3 coding DNA: TGTGCCAGCAGCCAACAACCACAGGGTGGTAATGAGCAGTTCTTC. Protein: CASSQQPQGGNEQFF.

The chain joins TRBV4-1 to TRBJ2-1; 7 bases fit TRBD2. CDR1 MGHRA and CDR2 YSYEKL come from the germline V gene. V lost 0 bases and J lost 5; bases outside the gene matches: 10. This CDR3 is 17 amino acids long. CDR3 bases: TGCGCCAGCAGCCAAGAGGGAAAGCGGGGTCGCGACAATGAGCAGTTCTTC. It codes for CASSQEGKRGRDNEQFF.

The chain carries TRBV28 and TRBJ1-2, with 9 bases lining up with TRBD1. The CDR3 spans 14 residues. Germline CDR1 MDHEN, CDR2 SYDVKM. The ends lost 6 bases at V and 8 bases at J; junction bases unmatched: 10. The DNA of the CDR3 is TGTGCCAGCAGAACCGGGACAGGGACTACGGGCTACACCTTC. Encoded protein: CASRTGTGTTGYTF.

The V and J genes are TRBV6-2 or TRBV6-3 and TRBJ1-2; TRBD1 might be the D (5 bases). CDR1 is MNHEY, CDR2 SVGEGT, per germline. CDR3 length: 14 amino acids. V gave up 6 bases and J gave up 4 bases, with 15 bases separating them. The CDR3 bases are TGTGCCAGCAGCCTCGACAGAGTCGTCTATGGCTACACCTTC. This translates into CASSLDRVVYGYTF.

This chain connects TRBV12-5 to TRBJ1-1, with D possibly matching TRBD1 (6 bases). Between the trimmed V and J ends, which lost 5 bases and 4 bases, there was a span of 11 bases. The CDR3 runs to 13 residues. The V gene's germline CDR1 is LGHNT and CDR2 FRNRAP. CDR3 in amino acids: CASGPGDRTEAFF. The CDR3 nucleotides read TGTGCTAGTGGTCCAGGGGACCGCACTGAAGCTTTCTTT.

The V call is TRBV9, the J call TRBJ1-1; TRBD1 matches 10 bases. The CDR3 is 15 amino acids. Germline V gives CDR1 SGDLS, CDR2 YYNGEE. V lost 8 bases to trimming and J lost 5 bases; unmatched junction nucleotides: 12. The CDR3 nucleotides read TGTGCCAGGACAGGGGGCGTATTAGGCCTTACTGAAGCTTTCTTT. As protein: CARTGGVLGLTEAFF.

This clone appeared a single time. This chain links TRBV5-1 with TRBJ2-7; 8 bases map to TRBD2. This CDR3 is 16 amino acids long. The ends lost 0 bases at V and 2 bases at J; junction bases unmatched: 7. CDR1 and CDR2 (germline): SGHRS, YFSETQ. The CDR3, as DNA: TGCGCCAGCAGCTTGGTGGGCGGGGGGTCAACCTACGAGCAGTACTTC. It yields the protein CASSLVGGGSTYEQYF.